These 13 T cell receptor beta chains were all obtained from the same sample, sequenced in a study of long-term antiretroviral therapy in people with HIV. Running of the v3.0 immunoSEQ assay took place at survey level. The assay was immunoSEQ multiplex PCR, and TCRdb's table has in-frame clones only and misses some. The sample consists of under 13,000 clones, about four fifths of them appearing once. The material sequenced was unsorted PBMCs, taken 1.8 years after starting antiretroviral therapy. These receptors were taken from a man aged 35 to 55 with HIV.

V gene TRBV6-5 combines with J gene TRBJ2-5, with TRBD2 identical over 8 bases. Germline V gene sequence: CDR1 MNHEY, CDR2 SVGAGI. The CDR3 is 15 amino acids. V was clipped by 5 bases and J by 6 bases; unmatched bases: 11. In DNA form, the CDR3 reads TGTGCCAGCAGTCCGGGGGCAGCGGGAGAGCAGACCCAGTACTTC. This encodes CASSPGAAGEQTQYF.

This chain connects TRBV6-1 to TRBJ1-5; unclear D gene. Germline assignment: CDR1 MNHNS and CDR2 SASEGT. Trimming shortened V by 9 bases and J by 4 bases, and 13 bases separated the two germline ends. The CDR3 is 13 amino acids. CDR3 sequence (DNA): TGTGCCAGTACCGGACGGGAAAATCAGCCCCAGCATTTT. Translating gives CASTGRENQPQHF.

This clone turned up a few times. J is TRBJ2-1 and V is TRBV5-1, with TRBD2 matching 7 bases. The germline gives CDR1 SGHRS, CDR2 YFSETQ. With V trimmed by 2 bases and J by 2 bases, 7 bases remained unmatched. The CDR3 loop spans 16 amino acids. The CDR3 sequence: CASSFELSGTYNEQFF. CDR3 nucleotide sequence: TGCGCCAGCAGCTTCGAACTAAGCGGGACCTACAATGAGCAGTTCTTC.

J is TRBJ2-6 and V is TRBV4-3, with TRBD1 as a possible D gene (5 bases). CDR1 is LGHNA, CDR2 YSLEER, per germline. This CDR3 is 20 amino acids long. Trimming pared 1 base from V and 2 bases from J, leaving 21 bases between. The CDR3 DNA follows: TGCGCCAGCAGCCAAGCTTTGGTGGCAGGGCTTTCCCCTGGGGCCAACGTCCTGACTTTC. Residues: CASSQALVAGLSPGANVLTF.

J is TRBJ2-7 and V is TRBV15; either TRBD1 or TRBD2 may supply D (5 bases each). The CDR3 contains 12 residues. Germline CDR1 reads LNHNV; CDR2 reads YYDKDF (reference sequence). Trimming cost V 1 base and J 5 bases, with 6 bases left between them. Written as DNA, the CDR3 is TGTGCCACCAGCAGAGGGGACCACGAGCAGTACTTC. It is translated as CATSRGDHEQYF. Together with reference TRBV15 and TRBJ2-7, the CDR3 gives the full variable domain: DAMVIQNPRYQVTQFGKPVTLSCSQTLNHNVMYWYQQKSSQAPKLLFHYYDKDFNNEADTPDNFQSRRPNTSFCFLDIRSPGLGDTAMYLCATSRGDHEQYFGPGTRLTVT.

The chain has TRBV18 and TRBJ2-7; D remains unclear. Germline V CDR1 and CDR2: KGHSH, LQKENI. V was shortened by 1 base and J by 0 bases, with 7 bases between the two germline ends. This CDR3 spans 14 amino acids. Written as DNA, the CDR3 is TGTGCCAGCTCACCACAAAGAGACTCCTACGAGCAGTACTTC. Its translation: CASSPQRDSYEQYF.

The chain's CDR3 is CASSIYRESYEQYF. Written as DNA, the CDR3 is TGTGCCAGTAGCATATACAGGGAGTCCTACGAGCAGTACTTC. The rearrangement uses TRBV19 and TRBJ2-7, with a tentative D call TRBD1 (6 bases). This CDR3 has 14 residues. Trimming removed 6 bases from V and 1 base from J, with 13 bases in between. In germline, CDR1 is LNHDA, CDR2 SQIVND (reference sequence).

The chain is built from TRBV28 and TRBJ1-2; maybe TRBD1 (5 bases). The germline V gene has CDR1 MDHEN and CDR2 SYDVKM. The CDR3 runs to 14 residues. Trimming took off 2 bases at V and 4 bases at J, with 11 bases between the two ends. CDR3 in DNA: TGTGCCAGCAGTTTAGCCTACGGGGGCTATGGCTACACCTTC. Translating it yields CASSLAYGGYGYTF.

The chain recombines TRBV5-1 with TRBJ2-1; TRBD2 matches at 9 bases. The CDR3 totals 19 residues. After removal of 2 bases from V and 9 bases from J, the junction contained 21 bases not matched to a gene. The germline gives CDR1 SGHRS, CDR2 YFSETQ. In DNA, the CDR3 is TGCGCCAGCAGCTTCTTCCCAAGAACGGTAGCGGGAGAATTGACTGAGCAGTTCTTC. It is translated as CASSFFPRTVAGELTEQFF.

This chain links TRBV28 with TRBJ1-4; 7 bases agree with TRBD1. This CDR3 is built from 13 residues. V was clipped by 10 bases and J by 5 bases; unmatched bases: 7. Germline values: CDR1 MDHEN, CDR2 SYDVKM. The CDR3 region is CATRDSDNEKLFF. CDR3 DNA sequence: TGTGCCACCAGGGACAGTGACAATGAAAAACTGTTTTTT.

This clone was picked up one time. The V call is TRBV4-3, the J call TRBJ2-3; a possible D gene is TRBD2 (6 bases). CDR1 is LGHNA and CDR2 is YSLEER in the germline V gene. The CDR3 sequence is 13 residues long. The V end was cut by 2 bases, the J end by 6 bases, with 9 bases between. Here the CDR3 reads CASSQQAGDTQYF. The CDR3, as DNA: TGCGCCAGCAGCCAACAGGCGGGGGATACGCAGTATTTT.

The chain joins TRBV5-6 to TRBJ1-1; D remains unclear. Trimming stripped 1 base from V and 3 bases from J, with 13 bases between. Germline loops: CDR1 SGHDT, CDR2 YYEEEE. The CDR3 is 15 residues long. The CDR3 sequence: CASSLPLDPHTEAFF. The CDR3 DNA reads TGTGCCAGCAGCTTGCCTTTGGACCCTCACACTGAAGCTTTCTTT.

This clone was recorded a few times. This CDR3 reads CASSAHRGQMAKNIQYF. The CDR3, as DNA: TGCGCCAGCAGCGCACACAGGGGGCAGATGGCCAAAAACATTCAGTACTTC. This chain joins TRBV4-3 and TRBJ2-4, with TRBD1 matching 9 bases. The V gene end was trimmed by 5 bases and the J gene end by 1 base; junction bases not matched to a gene: 9. Germline lookup yields CDR1 LGHNA and CDR2 YSLEER. This CDR3 region has 17 residues.